One T cell receptor (beta chain) is described in this entry. This entry belongs to a study of blood T cell repertoires in COVID-19. The CDR3 has 16 amino acids. J gave up 5 bases and V 1 base, and 5 bases lay outside the gene matches. The germline V gene encodes CDR1 SGHVS and CDR2 FNYEAQ. This table comes from immunoSEQ multiplex PCR, and its TCRdb copy is limited to in-frame clones, with some not included. The sample records fewer than 500,000 clones, more than 75% being singletons. The origin of this receptor is a woman in her twenties or thirties with acute COVID-19. The chain joins TRBV7-6 to TRBJ1-4; the match to TRBD1 covers 9 bases. The specimen sequenced was PBMCs or T cells enriched from blood (not recorded which). CDR3 coding DNA: TGTGCCAGCAGCTTAGTTCCCACAGGGGGCAATGAAAAACTGTTTTTT. Translated: CASSLVPTGGNEKLFF.